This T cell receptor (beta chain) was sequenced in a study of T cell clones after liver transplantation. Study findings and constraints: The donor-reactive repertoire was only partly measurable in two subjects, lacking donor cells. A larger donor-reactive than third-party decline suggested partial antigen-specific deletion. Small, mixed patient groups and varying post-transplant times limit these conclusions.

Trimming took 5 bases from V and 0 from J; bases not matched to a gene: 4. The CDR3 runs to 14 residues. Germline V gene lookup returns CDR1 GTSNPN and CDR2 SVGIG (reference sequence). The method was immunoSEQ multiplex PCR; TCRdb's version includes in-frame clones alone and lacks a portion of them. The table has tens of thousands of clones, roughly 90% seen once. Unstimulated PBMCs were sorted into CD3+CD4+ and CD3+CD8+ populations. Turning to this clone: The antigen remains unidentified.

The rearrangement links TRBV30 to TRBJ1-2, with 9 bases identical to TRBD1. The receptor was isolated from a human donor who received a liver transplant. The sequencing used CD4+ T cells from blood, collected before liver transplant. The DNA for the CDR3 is TGTGCCTGGGGACAGGGGTCGACTAACTATGGCTACACCTTC. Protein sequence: CAWGQGSTNYGYTF.